A selection of T cell receptor beta chains follows, all from one sample in a study. TCRdb fed the RT-PCR reads into MiXCR, producing one record per CDR3 protein. This table has approximately 720,000 distinct CDR3 sequences, 13% to 15% appearing once. The sample was memory CD4+ T cells from blood. The receptors were sampled from a female donor in good health, serving as a healthy control. Both conserved end residues are part of each CDR3. Each record gives: J gene, clone size, V gene, D gene, CDR3 protein, CDR3 DNA. A D gene is named only where the DNA matches it firmly. Expanded clones are given a class, and other clones once, few, many or no size at all.

j_gene: TRBJ1-1
abundance: few
v_gene: TRBV20-1
d_gene: -
CDR3aa: CSASDRNEAFF
CDR3nt: TGCAGTGCCAGTGACCGGAACGAAGCTTTCTTT

j_gene: TRBJ1-2
abundance: few
v_gene: TRBV10-3
d_gene: -
CDR3aa: CAIRGPGSFGYTF
CDR3nt: TGTGCCATCCGCGGACCGGGGTCGTTTGGCTACACCTTC

j_gene: TRBJ2-1
abundance: -
v_gene: TRBV3-1
d_gene: TRBD2
CDR3aa: CASSKLAGGGNEQFF
CDR3nt: TGTGCCAGCAGCAAACTAGCGGGAGGAGGGAATGAGCAGTTCTTC

j_gene: TRBJ1-1
abundance: -
v_gene: TRBV27
d_gene: -
CDR3aa: CASSLVGARSEAFF
CDR3nt: TGTGCCAGCAGTTTGGTAGGGGCTAGATCTGAAGCTTTCTTT

j_gene: TRBJ2-2
abundance: -
v_gene: TRBV20-1
d_gene: TRBD1
CDR3aa: CSARGAGTDLTGELFF
CDR3nt: TGCAGTGCTAGGGGGGCCGGGACAGATTTAACCGGGGAGCTGTTTTTT

j_gene: TRBJ2-1
abundance: few
v_gene: TRBV11-2
d_gene: TRBD2
CDR3aa: CASSSTSGSYEQFF
CDR3nt: TGTGCCAGCAGCTCTACTAGCGGGAGCTATGAGCAGTTCTTC

j_gene: TRBJ2-7
abundance: few
v_gene: TRBV11-2
d_gene: -
CDR3aa: CASSYGVARSGPYEQYF
CDR3nt: TGTGCCAGCAGCTACGGTGTAGCGAGATCTGGTCCCTACGAGCAGTACTTC

j_gene: TRBJ2-7
abundance: many
v_gene: TRBV27
d_gene: TRBD2
CDR3aa: CASSLSGTTHYEQYF
CDR3nt: TGTGCCAGCAGTTTATCGGGGACTACCCACTACGAGCAGTACTTC

j_gene: TRBJ1-1
abundance: many
v_gene: TRBV5-1
d_gene: -
CDR3aa: CASSLIDSGTEAFF
CDR3nt: TGCGCCAGCAGCTTGATAGACAGTGGCACTGAAGCTTTCTTT

j_gene: TRBJ2-3
abundance: -
v_gene: TRBV7-3
d_gene: TRBD2
CDR3aa: CASSLGGGLHSTDTQYF
CDR3nt: TGTGCCAGCAGCTTAGGGGGGGGACTACATAGCACAGATACGCAGTATTTT

j_gene: TRBJ2-7
abundance: -
v_gene: TRBV15
d_gene: -
CDR3aa: CATSRKDPQVYSYEQYF
CDR3nt: TGTGCCACCAGCAGAAAGGATCCGCAGGTATACTCCTACGAGCAGTACTTC

j_gene: TRBJ2-3
abundance: few
v_gene: TRBV20-1
d_gene: -
CDR3aa: CSAADSSTDTQYF
CDR3nt: TGCAGTGCGGCGGATTCTAGCACAGATACGCAGTATTTT

j_gene: TRBJ1-5
abundance: -
v_gene: TRBV20-1
d_gene: TRBD1
CDR3aa: CSARGTGNQPQHF
CDR3nt: TGCAGTGCTCGCGGGACAGGCAATCAGCCCCAGCATTTT

j_gene: TRBJ2-7
abundance: -
v_gene: TRBV28
d_gene: TRBD1
CDR3aa: CASRTGTGYYEQYF
CDR3nt: TGTGCCAGCAGAACCGGGACAGGTTACTACGAGCAGTACTTC

j_gene: TRBJ2-5
abundance: few
v_gene: TRBV6-1
d_gene: TRBD1
CDR3aa: CASSEQGAGETQYF
CDR3nt: TGTGCCAGCAGCGAACAGGGGGCCGGGGAGACCCAGTACTTC

j_gene: TRBJ2-1
abundance: few
v_gene: TRBV3-1
d_gene: -
CDR3aa: CASSATQNTYNEQFF
CDR3nt: TGTGCCAGCAGCGCCACTCAGAACACGTACAATGAGCAGTTCTTC

j_gene: TRBJ2-5
abundance: few
v_gene: TRBV6-2/TRBV6-3
d_gene: TRBD2
CDR3aa: CASVSGGLPETQYF
CDR3nt: TGTGCCAGCGTGTCGGGAGGCTTACCGGAGACCCAGTACTTC

j_gene: TRBJ2-5
abundance: -
v_gene: TRBV5-4
d_gene: -
CDR3aa: CASSLAGSRETQYF
CDR3nt: TGTGCCAGCAGCTTGGCCGGGAGTAGGGAGACCCAGTACTTC

j_gene: TRBJ2-1
abundance: -
v_gene: TRBV12-3/TRBV12-4
d_gene: -
CDR3aa: CASSFSQGQYNEQFF
CDR3nt: TGTGCCAGCAGTTTTAGTCAGGGACAATACAATGAGCAGTTCTTC

j_gene: TRBJ1-2
abundance: -
v_gene: TRBV12-3/TRBV12-4
d_gene: -
CDR3aa: CASSSGPTNRGYTF
CDR3nt: TGTGCCAGCAGTTCGGGACCTACGAACAGAGGCTACACCTTC

j_gene: TRBJ2-5
abundance: many
v_gene: TRBV29-1
d_gene: TRBD1
CDR3aa: CSVDRWDRGVWETQYF
CDR3nt: TGCAGCGTTGATCGTTGGGACAGGGGAGTTTGGGAGACCCAGTACTTC

j_gene: TRBJ1-5
abundance: -
v_gene: TRBV7-2
d_gene: TRBD1
CDR3aa: CASSLARGGPQHF
CDR3nt: TGTGCCAGCAGCTTAGCGCGAGGGGGCCCCCAGCATTTT

j_gene: TRBJ2-1
abundance: many
v_gene: TRBV6-5
d_gene: TRBD2
CDR3aa: CASSYTGTSGSFFF
CDR3nt: TGTGCCAGCAGTTACACCGGGACTAGCGGGAGTTTTTTCTTC

j_gene: TRBJ2-1
abundance: many
v_gene: TRBV5-1
d_gene: -
CDR3aa: CASSLDVAAYNEQFF
CDR3nt: TGCGCCAGCAGCTTGGACGTGGCAGCCTACAATGAGCAGTTCTTC

j_gene: TRBJ1-2
abundance: few
v_gene: TRBV3-1
d_gene: -
CDR3aa: CASSQETLGVGYTF
CDR3nt: TGTGCCAGCAGCCAAGAAACCCTGGGGGTTGGCTACACCTTC

j_gene: TRBJ1-2
abundance: -
v_gene: TRBV7-9
d_gene: -
CDR3aa: CASSLAEGDYTF
CDR3nt: TGTGCCAGCAGCTTAGCAGAAGGGGACTACACCTTC

j_gene: TRBJ2-5
abundance: -
v_gene: TRBV20-1
d_gene: TRBD2
CDR3aa: CSATPGLAAETQYF
CDR3nt: TGCAGTGCTACCCCCGGACTAGCGGCGGAGACCCAGTACTTC

j_gene: TRBJ2-7
abundance: many
v_gene: TRBV6-5
d_gene: -
CDR3aa: CASSYSVGVREQYF
CDR3nt: TGTGCCAGCAGTTACTCGGTAGGGGTTCGGGAGCAGTACTTC

j_gene: TRBJ1-5
abundance: few
v_gene: TRBV27
d_gene: -
CDR3aa: CASSLSATTHQPQHF
CDR3nt: TGTGCCAGCAGTTTATCAGCGACTACACATCAGCCCCAGCATTTT

j_gene: TRBJ1-2
abundance: many
v_gene: TRBV29-1
d_gene: TRBD1
CDR3aa: CSGGPTGVNYGYTF
CDR3nt: TGCAGCGGGGGTCCGACAGGGGTAAACTATGGCTACACCTTC

j_gene: TRBJ2-3
abundance: few
v_gene: TRBV5-1
d_gene: -
CDR3aa: CASSLGVSYSTDTQYF
CDR3nt: TGCGCCAGCAGCTTGGGGGTCTCCTATAGCACAGATACGCAGTATTTT

j_gene: TRBJ2-2
abundance: -
v_gene: TRBV24-1
d_gene: -
CDR3aa: CATSDSRTNTGELFF
CDR3nt: TGTGCCACCAGTGATTCCAGAACGAACACCGGGGAGCTGTTTTTT

j_gene: TRBJ1-2
abundance: -
v_gene: TRBV5-6
d_gene: TRBD1
CDR3aa: CASSPVTGDGYTF
CDR3nt: TGTGCCAGCAGCCCAGTCACAGGGGATGGCTACACCTTC

j_gene: TRBJ1-5
abundance: few
v_gene: TRBV20-1
d_gene: -
CDR3aa: CSASEGTDNQPQHF
CDR3nt: TGCAGTGCAAGTGAGGGGACCGACAATCAGCCCCAGCATTTT

j_gene: TRBJ1-2
abundance: few
v_gene: TRBV7-2
d_gene: TRBD1
CDR3aa: CASSQDRAVIGYTF
CDR3nt: TGTGCCAGCAGCCAAGACAGGGCGGTTATTGGCTACACCTTC

j_gene: TRBJ2-1
abundance: -
v_gene: TRBV9
d_gene: TRBD1
CDR3aa: CASPQGVNEQFF
CDR3nt: TGTGCCAGCCCGCAGGGGGTCAATGAGCAGTTCTTC

j_gene: TRBJ2-3
abundance: many
v_gene: TRBV7-2
d_gene: -
CDR3aa: CASSRKGGTDTQYF
CDR3nt: TGTGCCAGCAGCAGAAAAGGGGGCACAGATACGCAGTATTTT

j_gene: TRBJ2-7
abundance: many
v_gene: TRBV10-3
d_gene: -
CDR3aa: CAASGRVYEQYF
CDR3nt: TGTGCCGCCAGTGGAAGGGTTTACGAGCAGTACTTC

j_gene: TRBJ2-7
abundance: many
v_gene: TRBV20-1
d_gene: -
CDR3aa: CSARVIGYSYEQYF
CDR3nt: TGCAGTGCTAGAGTCATTGGCTATTCCTACGAGCAGTACTTC

j_gene: TRBJ2-3
abundance: many
v_gene: TRBV11-3
d_gene: -
CDR3aa: CASSLDRDTQYF
CDR3nt: TGCGCCAGCAGCTTAGACAGGGATACGCAGTATTTT

j_gene: TRBJ1-3
abundance: -
v_gene: TRBV5-1
d_gene: -
CDR3aa: CASSSLGGASGNTIYF
CDR3nt: TGCGCCAGCAGCAGCCTTGGAGGGGCTTCTGGAAACACCATATATTTT